This is a list of T cell receptor beta chains from one sample in a study of blood T cell repertoires in COVID-19. The table came from immunoSEQ multiplex PCR; TCRdb's copy has only in-frame clones and leaves some out. The table includes 250,000 to 350,000 clones, about nine tenths detected once. The sample comprised peripheral blood. The receptor set was obtained from a woman aged 50 to 60 who had recovered from COVID-19. CDR3s include the opening cysteine and the closing phenylalanine or tryptophan. The D gene is left open where the match is weak. Expanded clones get a size class; other rows say once, few or many, or leave the size out.

v_gene	d_gene	j_gene	abundance	CDR3nt	CDR3aa
TRBV11-2	NA	TRBJ1-2	few	TGTGCCAGCAACCTGGGGGGGATAGGAGGCTACACCTTC	CASNLGGIGGYTF
TRBV27	NA	TRBJ2-3	many	TGTGCCAGCAGTCGTACCACTAGCACAGATACGCAGTATTTT	CASSRTTSTDTQYF
TRBV10-3	TRBD1	TRBJ2-7	once	TGTGCCATCACCAGGGACAGGGGCACAACCTACGAGCAGTACTTC	CAITRDRGTTYEQYF
TRBV11-2	NA	TRBJ1-5	NA	TGTGCCAGCAGCCGTTCCGCCCTGGCGGCCCGAGGAGAACCCCAGCATTTT	CASSRSALAARGEPQHF
TRBV6-5	NA	TRBJ2-7	NA	TGTGCCAGCAGTTACGCCCAGCGTACCTACGAGCAGTACTTC	CASSYAQRTYEQYF
TRBV4-3	NA	TRBJ2-7	NA	TGCGCCAGCAGCCTTCAAGTCCCGCCGCGGCATAAGTACTTC	CASSLQVPPRHKYF
TRBV18	TRBD2	TRBJ2-1	NA	TGTGCCAGCTCAACGACTAGCGGGAAGTCGAATGAGCAGTTCTTC	CASSTTSGKSNEQFF
TRBV30	TRBD1	TRBJ1-3	NA	TGTGCCTGGAGGGAGAGGACAGGCCTAGGAAACACCATATATTTT	CAWRERTGLGNTIYF
TRBV4-3	TRBD2	TRBJ2-1	NA	TGCGCCAGCAGCCAAAACCGACTAGCGGGAGGGGGGTACAATGAGCAGTTCTTC	CASSQNRLAGGGYNEQFF
TRBV28	NA	TRBJ2-2	NA	TGTGCCAGCAGTCCCCCCGGGGCAGGGGAAAGCGGGGAGCTGTTTTTT	CASSPPGAGESGELFF
TRBV7-9	TRBD2	TRBJ2-1	NA	TGTGCCAGCGAGGGACTAGCGGACTCCTACAATGAGCAGTTCTTC	CASEGLADSYNEQFF
TRBV7-2	TRBD1	TRBJ2-7	NA	TGTGCCAGCAGCTCAAGGACAGGGTCCTACGAGCAGTACTTC	CASSSRTGSYEQYF
TRBV2	TRBD2	TRBJ2-2	NA	TGTGCCAGCACCCAGGGACTAAACACCGGGGAGCTGTTTTTT	CASTQGLNTGELFF
TRBV27	TRBD1	TRBJ2-1	once	TGTGCCAGCAGGGGACAGGATGTTTTTCGGGACAATGAGCAGTTCTTC	CASRGQDVFRDNEQFF
TRBV11-2	NA	TRBJ1-1	few	TGTGCCAGCAGCTTAGTACAGAACACTGAAGCTTTCTTT	CASSLVQNTEAFF
TRBV12-5	NA	TRBJ1-1	NA	TGTGCTAGTGGTCTATCAGGGTACACTGAAGCTTTCTTT	CASGLSGYTEAFF
TRBV10-2	NA	TRBJ2-7	few	TGCGCCAGCGGAGGTCTCTACGAGCAGTACTTC	CASGGLYEQYF
TRBV18	TRBD1	TRBJ2-5	NA	TGTGCCAGCTCACCAAAACTCCGGGACAGCCAAGAGACCCAGTACTTC	CASSPKLRDSQETQYF
TRBV9	NA	TRBJ2-4	NA	TGTGCCAGCAGCGCGGCCGGCGGAAAAAACATTCAGTACTTC	CASSAAGGKNIQYF
TRBV15	NA	TRBJ1-5	NA	TGTGCCACCAGGGGGGGGCCGGCTCAGCCCCAGCATTTT	CATRGGPAQPQHF
TRBV5-1	NA	TRBJ1-2	NA	TGCGCCAGCAGCTTGGAGAGCCCTAACTATGGCTACACCTTC	CASSLESPNYGYTF
TRBV2	TRBD2	TRBJ2-5	NA	TGTGCCAGCAGTGAAACACCGGGACTAGCGAGGGGCCAAGAGACCCAGTACTTC	CASSETPGLARGQETQYF
TRBV5-1	NA	TRBJ2-1	NA	TGCGCCAGCAGCACGAAGGGGGGGAGCTCCTACAATGAGCAGTTCTTC	CASSTKGGSSYNEQFF
TRBV13	NA	TRBJ2-1	few	TGTGCCAGCAGCTTAAGGAGACAGAGCTCCTACAATGAGCAGTTCTTC	CASSLRRQSSYNEQFF
TRBV7-2	TRBD1	TRBJ2-7	NA	TGTGCCAGCAGCCGTACAGGGGGCTGGGAGCAGTACTTC	CASSRTGGWEQYF
TRBV7-3	TRBD1	TRBJ2-2	NA	TGTGCCAGCAGCCCGAGGACAGGGGGGACCGGGGAGCTGTTTTTT	CASSPRTGGTGELFF